The clone carrying this TCR beta chain was observed once. The target antigen is unknown. Per germline, CDR1 SGHTA and CDR2 FQGTGA. Trimming at V came to 5 bases and at J to 8 bases, leaving 4 bases not matched to a gene. The CDR3 is 14 amino acids. This entry belongs to a study of shared clonotypes between healthy human individuals. Produced via immunoSEQ multiplex PCR; TCRdb's table is partial and in-frame only. Found here are about 510,000 clones, 96% of them singletons; the top ten hold 0.06%. Findings and limits, study-wide: The study found lower generation probabilities in non-shared clonotypes than in those shared by all four donors. The small donor group covered limited genetic and exposure diversity.

The sequenced sample was naive CD4+ T cells sorted from blood. Subset given: CD45RA+ positively selected. This rearrangement joins TRBV7-3 to TRBJ2-4; 12 bases line up with TRBD2. The sequence was obtained from a woman in her thirties in good health. The CDR3 region is CASSETSGSDIQYF. The CDR3 coding sequence is TGTGCCAGCAGCGAGACTAGCGGGAGTGACATTCAGTACTTC.